This section outlines one T cell receptor (beta chain) sequence together with its context. As yet, its antigen is unknown. Germline V gives CDR1 SGHTA, CDR2 FQGNSA. The CDR3 covers 15 residues. V lost 5 bases and J lost 5, with 18 bases in between. This sample is drawn from a study of T cells in narcolepsy. Using immunoSEQ multiplex PCR, the repertoire was profiled, and TCRdb retains in-frame clones only, with some absent. This table has 26,000 or so clones, about 89% appearing once. Study results and caveats: HCRT-specific and TRIB2-specific autoreactive clonotypes appeared among same-patient CSF and blood CD4+ clonotypes.

Source material: CD45RA- memory CD4+ T cells from PBMCs. The sequence was collected from a human donor with narcolepsy. The chain uses TRBV7-2 and TRBJ2-5; D is possibly TRBD1 (6 bases). The CDR3 region has the DNA TGTGCCAGCAGCCCGGACAGCTCCCCAAGGGAGACCCAGTACTTC. Protein product: CASSPDSSPRETQYF.